Only a few counts were recorded for the clone carrying this TCR beta chain. Its cognate antigen is unknown. The sample is drawn from a study of human T cells and chemical hapten exposure. Study-wide context: Weekly scalp doses of diphenylcyclopropenone were given to patients during the approximately 26-week study. DPC (0.01%) was patch tested on the upper back and read at 6 days. Diagnoses of alopecia areata, totalis or universalis occurred in mostly female patients.

The time point is: patch test 1, 2 weeks after DPC sensitization. As for treatment: therapeutic diphenylcyclopropenone sensitization with weekly scalp DPC. Broader study findings: Patch test score was positively correlated with the counts of PT1 expanded TCRs.

TCRdb called the RACE reads again in MiXCR, with one record for every CDR3 protein. This table has roughly 200,000 distinct CDR3 sequences, approximately 20% appearing once. Source: whole blood, taken in connection with sensitization to the hapten diphenylcyclopropenone (DPC). The receptor was derived from a woman aged 50 to 60 with alopecia areata. Some clones in this sample may be carry-over from other donors' samples.

CDR3 sequence reads: CASSSAGSNSPLHF. The CDR3 bases are TGTGCCAGCAGCTCCGCGGGCAGTAATTCACCCCTCCACTTT. The rearrangement uses TRBV7-9 and TRBJ1-6; D remains ambiguous. The germline V and J ends were trimmed by 4 bases and 6 bases, with 10 bases remaining between them. Germline CDR1 and CDR2: SEHNR and FQNEAQ (reference sequence). The CDR3 sequence is 14 residues long. The full variable domain, in which reference TRBV7-9 and TRBJ1-6 provide the parts outside the CDR3, is DTGVSQNPRHKITKRGQNVTFRCDPISEHNRLYWYRQTLGQGPEFLTYFQNEAQLEKSRLLSDRFSAERPKGSFSTLEIQRTEQGDSAMYLCASSSAGSNSPLHFGNGTRLTVT.